This is a list of T cell receptor beta chains from one sample in a study of cytomegalovirus exposure and HLA in healthy donors. Profiling relied on immunoSEQ multiplex PCR, and the TCRdb table lists in-frame clones only, not all of them. The table lists around 100,000 clones, 78% of them singletons, with around 4% in the top ten. The sequenced material came from PBMCs. The receptors here all came from a male donor in good health and CMV-seropositive. Each CDR3 is given with its conserved first and last residue. A D gene is named only where the DNA matches it firmly. The size entry is marked missing in some rows and otherwise reads once, few, many or a size class.

D	size	V	J	DNA	CDR3
TRBD2	-	TRBV9	TRBJ2-1	TGTGCCAGCACCCTGGGGGGAGCGGGGGGGCTTCATGAGCAGTTCTTC	CASTLGGAGGLHEQFF
TRBD1	few	TRBV7-9	TRBJ2-7	TGTGCCAGCAGCTCCGGGACAGTTCGTTCGGGGGAGCAGTACTTC	CASSSGTVRSGEQYF
TRBD1	-	TRBV7-9	TRBJ2-5	TGTGCCAGCACCCAGGGGGTCACGGGCCTAGAGACCCAGTACTTC	CASTQGVTGLETQYF
-	-	TRBV6-1	TRBJ2-7	TGTGCCAGCAGTGAAGGAGTAGGGGTCCACTACGAGCAGTACTTC	CASSEGVGVHYEQYF
TRBD2	-	TRBV4-2	TRBJ2-2	TGTGCCAGCACCCGACTAGCGGGGGCCCCACATACGAACACCGGGGAGCTGTTTTTT	CASTRLAGAPHTNTGELFF
-	-	TRBV7-9	TRBJ2-7	TGTGCCAGCAGCTTTAGCGGCCACGAGCAGTACTTC	CASSFSGHEQYF
-	-	TRBV6-5	TRBJ1-1	TGTGCCAGCAGTTCGACGGGACTGTTGAACACTGAAGCTTTCTTT	CASSSTGLLNTEAFF
-	few	TRBV15	TRBJ1-4	TGTGCCACCAGCAGAGGGCGACAGAGAACCCAAGACCTGTTTTTT	CATSRGRQRTQDLFF
TRBD2	few	TRBV19	TRBJ2-3	TGTGCCAGCCTCGGACTAGGGCGGACAGATACGCAGTATTTT	CASLGLGRTDTQYF
TRBD2	few	TRBV6-1	TRBJ2-7	TGTGCCAGCAGTGAAGCAGCGGGAGGCTCCTACGAGCAGTACTTC	CASSEAAGGSYEQYF
-	once	TRBV19	TRBJ1-3	TGTGCCAGTAGTATTAGGGGCCCGATCTCTGGAAACACCATATATTTT	CASSIRGPISGNTIYF
TRBD1	-	TRBV30	TRBJ1-6	TGTGCCTGGAGGGTGGACAGGGTTCGGGGTAATTCCCCCCTCCACTTT	CAWRVDRVRGNSPLHF
TRBD1	few	TRBV27	TRBJ2-1	TGTGCCAGCAGTTTAAAACAGGGGTTCAATGAGCAGTTCTTC	CASSLKQGFNEQFF
-	-	TRBV5-6	TRBJ1-6	TGTGCCAGCAGCTTGGCGGGGTATAATTCACCCCTCCACTTT	CASSLAGYNSPLHF
TRBD2	-	TRBV7-9	TRBJ2-7	TGTGCCAGCAGCTTGGCCGGGACTACCTACGAGCAGTACTTC	CASSLAGTTYEQYF
-	-	TRBV29-1	TRBJ1-1	TGCAGCGCCACAGGGATTTTAGGCACTGAAGCTTTCTTT	CSATGILGTEAFF
-	once	TRBV6-4	TRBJ2-1	TGTGCCAGCAGCCTTGACAGGCTCTCCTACAATGAGCAGTTCTTC	CASSLDRLSYNEQFF
TRBD1	-	TRBV6-5	TRBJ1-1	TGTGCCAGCAATAACAGGGGGTTGGGCACTGAAGCTTTCTTT	CASNNRGLGTEAFF
-	few	TRBV19	TRBJ1-1	TGTGCCACCTCTCAGACAGGGAACACTGAAGCTTTCTTT	CATSQTGNTEAFF
-	-	TRBV6-6	TRBJ2-5	TGTGCCACCTCGGGGTACCAAGAGACCCAGTACTTC	CATSGYQETQYF
-	few	TRBV27	TRBJ2-1	TGTGCCAGCAGTTTAAATTGGGGCAGCAACAATGAGCAGTTCTTC	CASSLNWGSNNEQFF
TRBD1	-	TRBV19	TRBJ2-4	TGTGCCAGTAGACTGACAGGGATTGACAAAAACATTCAGTACTTC	CASRLTGIDKNIQYF
-	-	TRBV14	TRBJ2-5	TGTGCCAGCAGCTTACAGATCCAAGAGACCCAGTACTTC	CASSLQIQETQYF
-	few	TRBV16	TRBJ2-1	TGTGCCAGCAGCCAATCTCTACCTGAGCAGCAGTTCTTC	CASSQSLPEQQFF
TRBD2	-	TRBV28	TRBJ2-7	TGTGCCAGCAGTTCTCCCGGGAGGGCCGAGCAGTACTTC	CASSSPGRAEQYF
TRBD2	-	TRBV9	TRBJ2-7	TGTGCCAGCAGCGTCTCCGGGACTAGAGGACTCTATGAGGAGCAGTACTTC	CASSVSGTRGLYEEQYF
-	once	TRBV6-1	TRBJ2-5	TGTGCCAGCAGGAACGGTCCGGAGCAGTACTTC	CASRNGPEQYF
-	few	TRBV6-1	TRBJ2-7	TGTGCCAGCAGTGAATTCTCTCCCCAGTACTTC	CASSEFSPQYF
-	-	TRBV5-4	TRBJ2-2	TGTGCCAGCAGCTTGGAGGCCGCGGCGGGCGGGGAGCTGTTTTTT	CASSLEAAAGGELFF
-	-	TRBV4-1	TRBJ2-7	TGCGCCAGCAGCCCTCAAGAAATAGCGGCCGAGCAGTACTTC	CASSPQEIAAEQYF
TRBD1	-	TRBV7-6	TRBJ1-1	TGTGCCAGCAGCTTAGCGGACAGGGGGAATTCGGCTGAAGCTTTCTTT	CASSLADRGNSAEAFF
TRBD1	-	TRBV5-8	TRBJ2-7	TGTGCCAGCAGCGTCGTAGGGGGCCCGAACTACGAGCAGTACTTC	CASSVVGGPNYEQYF
TRBD1	-	TRBV7-8	TRBJ1-1	TGTGCCAGCAGCTTAGCGCAGTCAGGGGGCACTGAAGCTTTCTTT	CASSLAQSGGTEAFF
-	once	TRBV5-1	TRBJ2-1	TGCGCCAGCAGCTCGGACACCGCTAATGAGCAGTTCTTC	CASSSDTANEQFF
-	-	TRBV6-6	TRBJ1-1	TGTGCCAGCAGTTACTCGCAGAGGGAAGCTTTCTTT	CASSYSQREAFF
-	-	TRBV27	TRBJ2-1	TGTGCCAGCAGTTTAAGGGGATCGGGTAATGAGCAGTTCTTC	CASSLRGSGNEQFF
TRBD1	once	TRBV28	TRBJ1-1	TGTGCCAGCAGTAGCTTGGGACAGGGGGAGGCGAGTACTGAAGCTTTCTTT	CASSSLGQGEASTEAFF
-	-	TRBV6-1	TRBJ1-2	TGTGCCAGCAGTGAAAGCTCAGGGGCTGTATGGTCTGGCTACACCTTC	CASSESSGAVWSGYTF
-	-	TRBV27	TRBJ1-6	TGTGCCAGCAGACTCGACAACCTTAATTCACCCCTCCACTTT	CASRLDNLNSPLHF
TRBD1	-	TRBV27	TRBJ1-2	TGTGCCAGCAGTACACAGGGGGCGAACTATGGCTACACCTTC	CASSTQGANYGYTF
TRBD2	-	TRBV7-2	TRBJ2-1	TGTGCCAGCAGCTTTACGGGAGGGCCGGCGAATGAGCAGTTCTTC	CASSFTGGPANEQFF
TRBD2	-	TRBV7-9	TRBJ2-5	TGTGCCAGCAGCTTACCGGGGGGACTAGCCGAAAGGACCCAGTACTTC	CASSLPGGLAERTQYF
TRBD1	-	TRBV11-2	TRBJ2-7	TGTGCCAGCAGCTTAGCCGGGACAGGGGTATACGAGCAGTACTTC	CASSLAGTGVYEQYF
TRBD1	-	TRBV18	TRBJ1-1	TGTGCCAGCTCAATGGGACAGGGGGCGAGCACTGAAGCTTTCTTT	CASSMGQGASTEAFF
TRBD1	-	TRBV7-6	TRBJ1-1	TGTGCCAGCAGGCCCACAATACAGGGGGCGGGCACTGAAGCTTTCTTT	CASRPTIQGAGTEAFF
TRBD2	-	TRBV30	TRBJ2-5	TGTGCCTGGACGAGCGGGGGAGGAGAGACCCAGTACTTC	CAWTSGGGETQYF
-	few	TRBV10-2	TRBJ1-1	TGCGCCAGCAGTGAGTCCGGGGGACTGGGCGGATCGTTAAACACTGAAGCTTTCTTT	CASSESGGLGGSLNTEAFF
TRBD1	once	TRBV5-1	TRBJ2-5	TGCGCCAGCAGCTTACAGGGGGAAGAGACCCAGTACTTC	CASSLQGEETQYF
-	once	TRBV18	TRBJ2-5	TGTGCCAGCTCACTAACTTCTGGGAGCGGAGAGACCCAGTACTTC	CASSLTSGSGETQYF
TRBD1	-	TRBV12-5	TRBJ2-7	TGTGCTAGTGGTTCCTGGGACAGCAACTACGAGCAGTACTTC	CASGSWDSNYEQYF
-	-	TRBV28	TRBJ1-4	TGTGCCAGCAGTTTAGCCGGGATAAATGAAAAACTGTTTTTT	CASSLAGINEKLFF
-	-	TRBV6-1	TRBJ1-3	TGTGCCAGCAGTGAAGTGGCAGGCGCTGGAAACACCATATATTTT	CASSEVAGAGNTIYF
-	-	TRBV5-1	TRBJ1-1	TGCGCCAGCAGCTTGCAGGGCCACACTGAAGCTTTCTTT	CASSLQGHTEAFF
TRBD1	few	TRBV5-6	TRBJ1-1	TGTGCCAGCAGCTTTACGGGACAGGAAGTTGAAGCTTTCTTT	CASSFTGQEVEAFF
-	-	TRBV9	TRBJ2-7	TGTGCCAGCAGCGTAGGTTGGGGGCTCTCCTACGAGCAGTACTTC	CASSVGWGLSYEQYF
-	-	TRBV11-2	TRBJ2-2	TGTGCCAGCAGCTTAGGAGGCACCGGGGAGCTGTTTTTT	CASSLGGTGELFF
TRBD2	-	TRBV7-9	TRBJ2-5	TGTGCCAGCAGCCCCTTAGTAACTCCTAGCGGGAGGCACCAAGAGACCCAGTACTTC	CASSPLVTPSGRHQETQYF
TRBD1	-	TRBV28	TRBJ1-1	TGTGCCAGCAGTTTACCCGGTCAGGGGGCGTCGAACACTGAAGCTTTCTTT	CASSLPGQGASNTEAFF
TRBD1	-	TRBV7-2	TRBJ1-1	TGTGCCAGCAGGGATACAGGGGCCACTGAAGCTTTCTTT	CASRDTGATEAFF